The rows below give T cell receptor beta chains drawn from one sample of a study of blood T cell repertoires in COVID-19. Clones were sequenced by immunoSEQ multiplex PCR, and TCRdb holds only the in-frame ones, with some missing. Of about 50,000 clones in the sample, nearly 90% were seen once. Sequencing was done on a sample of peripheral blood. These receptors all come from a man at least 80 years old with active or convalescent COVID-19. The CDR3 runs from the conserved cysteine through the conserved F or W. The order of the fields is D gene, V gene, CDR3 protein. The D gene is left open where the match is weak.

D: TRBD1
V: TRBV19
CDR3: CASSGGTGVQSYEQYF

D: .
V: TRBV5-1
CDR3: CASRRQGGEQYF

D: .
V: TRBV6-6
CDR3: CASSLSHEGSGNTIYF

D: .
V: TRBV12-3/TRBV12-4
CDR3: CASSSVDTQYF

D: .
V: TRBV19
CDR3: CASSIGGRSQPQHF

D: .
V: TRBV6-2/TRBV6-3
CDR3: CASSYLWESLEQYF

D: TRBD2
V: TRBV4-1
CDR3: CASSQETSGGPADTQYF

D: .
V: TRBV14
CDR3: CASSQFSGQPQHF

D: TRBD1
V: TRBV3-1/TRBV3-2
CDR3: CASSQAGTGDEQYF

D: TRBD1
V: TRBV18
CDR3: CASSLYRQGSSNQPQHF

D: TRBD1
V: TRBV19
CDR3: CASSARDRLGGELFF

D: .
V: TRBV18
CDR3: CASSLQGHSNQPQHF

D: .
V: TRBV19
CDR3: CASSRDSANYGYTF

D: .
V: TRBV27
CDR3: CASSSPGETQYF

D: .
V: TRBV27
CDR3: CASSLKEGPTYEQYF

D: TRBD1
V: TRBV5-4
CDR3: CASSQGQGRGNIQYF

D: .
V: TRBV29-1
CDR3: CSVKQNEKLFF

D: TRBD2
V: TRBV28
CDR3: CASSPRGGPTDTQYF

D: TRBD1
V: TRBV28
CDR3: CASVNRGRRETQYF

D: .
V: TRBV27
CDR3: CASSPTSGDGNEQFF

D: .
V: TRBV27
CDR3: CASSSGGKAGTEAFF

D: .
V: TRBV18
CDR3: CASSPTANLNYGYTF

D: .
V: TRBV6-6
CDR3: CAGGAHTGELFF

D: TRBD2
V: TRBV5-1
CDR3: CASRPRLAGQETQYF

D: .
V: TRBV12-3/TRBV12-4
CDR3: CASRRGVYGYTF

D: .
V: TRBV6-1
CDR3: CASSEGRGLGPLAKNIQYF

D: .
V: TRBV5-1
CDR3: CASSLDNGNTEAFF

D: .
V: TRBV6-1
CDR3: CASSEGAGSNTEAFF

D: .
V: TRBV10-3
CDR3: CAISVGGVNTEAFF

D: TRBD1
V: TRBV24-1
CDR3: CATSGKGQGNTEAFF

D: .
V: TRBV11-2
CDR3: CASSLMGGGDQPQHF

D: .
V: TRBV28
CDR3: CASSLAGLRQPQHF

D: TRBD2
V: TRBV19
CDR3: CASSNLGGSTYEQYF

D: .
V: TRBV7-9
CDR3: CASIGKPEMNTGELFF

D: .
V: TRBV25-1
CDR3: CASRGQNTEAFF

D: .
V: TRBV6-5
CDR3: CASSYSSFGGYEQYF

D: TRBD2
V: TRBV2
CDR3: CASRPPAGDRADTQYF

D: .
V: TRBV4-3
CDR3: CASSPRVKQGRNEQFF

D: TRBD2
V: TRBV11-3
CDR3: CASSPGLAGERQFF

D: TRBD2
V: TRBV18
CDR3: CASSPGPSGSPPETQYF

D: .
V: TRBV14
CDR3: CASSQGLNSEAFF

D: .
V: TRBV20-1
CDR3: CSASNPGLAKNIQYF

D: .
V: TRBV7-2
CDR3: CASSLDVVGGLYNEQFF

D: TRBD1
V: TRBV13
CDR3: CASSSYSGGSGYEQYF

D: TRBD1
V: TRBV18
CDR3: CASSPQDRGGSGNTIYF

D: .
V: TRBV4-3
CDR3: CASSQDGRYYGYTF

D: .
V: TRBV6-5
CDR3: CASSYSPGNNQPQHF

D: TRBD1
V: TRBV5-6
CDR3: CASSRYDRGSGYTF

D: .
V: TRBV6-5
CDR3: CASSLGLSSYEQYF

D: TRBD1
V: TRBV5-4
CDR3: CASSFDRGFNEKLFF

D: .
V: TRBV6-1
CDR3: CASSEDPSTYGYTF

D: TRBD2
V: TRBV11-2
CDR3: CASSLERAGGPYFNEQFF